The present entry profiles one TCR beta chain with its context. Germline V gives CDR1 MGHRA, CDR2 YSYEKL. The CDR3 runs to 15 residues. The V and J ends lost 0 bases and 8 bases, in that order; junction bases with no gene match: 8. This entry is derived from a study of shared T cell receptors in the human thymus. Using immunoSEQ multiplex PCR, the repertoire was profiled, and TCRdb retains in-frame clones only, with some absent. This table holds 550,000 to 800,000 clones, 80% to 90% found once. Another study also made use of these data, one on human thymus T cells. Per that study: All donors were healthy Finnish infants who were undergoing corrective surgery to treat congenital heart defects. Corrective cardiac surgery supplied the resected thymus tissue. Thymic and blood repertoires seemed to show skewed V and J gene use. Related work found strong thymic repertoire overlap between unrelated individuals.

The origin of this receptor is a girl less than two years old with a congenital heart defect. Sequenced input: thymocytes. V is TRBV4-1 and J is TRBJ1-2; 8 bases line up with TRBD1. CDR3 sequence reads: CASSQDIDRGGGYTF. The CDR3 bases are TGCGCCAGCAGCCAAGATATTGACAGGGGTGGGGGCTACACCTTC.